A single sample is the source of the 7 T cell receptor beta chains below, sequenced in a study of pediatric ulcerative colitis. Data came from immunoSEQ multiplex PCR; TCRdb stores just in-frame clones and leaves some out. The data hold around 18,000 clones, with roughly 80% observed a single time. The rectum was sampled with one to two pinch biopsies at colonoscopy. What was sequenced was gut tissue. These receptors were taken from a boy under 18 with moderate ulcerative colitis.

The chain links TRBV5-1 to TRBJ1-4; 11 nucleotides match TRBD1. Trimming took 3 bases from V and 0 from J; bases not matched to a gene: 1. This CDR3 region has 16 residues. The germline V gene has CDR1 SGHRS and CDR2 YFSETQ. The CDR3 nucleotides read TGCGCCAGCAGCTGGGGACAGGGGGCAACTAATGAAAAACTGTTTTTT. It encodes CASSWGQGATNEKLFF.

This clone was seen a few times. The chain combines TRBV27 with TRBJ2-6; D is undetermined. Germline V gene data show CDR1 as MNHEY and CDR2 as SMNVEV (reference sequence). V lost 6 bases and J 0 bases, leaving 12 bases between the germline ends. There are 16 residues in the CDR3. Written as DNA, the CDR3 is TGTGCCAGCAGCCGACCCATGGGCTCTGGGGCCAACGTCCTGACTTTC. Translated: CASSRPMGSGANVLTF.

This chain connects TRBV7-9 to TRBJ1-2, with a tentative D call TRBD1 (5 bases). The CDR3 runs 13 residues. The V and J ends lost 4 bases and 4 bases respectively, with 10 bases between them. The germline gives CDR1 SEHNR, CDR2 FQNEAQ (reference sequence). CDR3 bases: TGTGCCAGCAGCTCGGGACGGAGCTATGGCTACACCTTC. Translation: CASSSGRSYGYTF.

The chain combines TRBV28 with TRBJ2-2; possibly TRBD2 for D (6 bases). V was cut by 6 bases and J by 5 bases, with 16 bases left in between. The CDR3 spans 15 residues. Germline V gene lookup returns CDR1 MDHEN and CDR2 SYDVKM. In nucleotides, the CDR3 is TGTGCCAGCAGAAGGATGGCCGGGGGAACCGGGGAGCTGTTTTTT. It encodes CASRRMAGGTGELFF.

This clone came up a few times. Compared with germline, one end of the junction differs, possibly owing to a read error. The CDR3 loop reads CASSQGSGLAEYIEQFF. The CDR3 DNA reads as TGTGCCAGCAGCCAGGGCTCTGGACTTGCAGAGTACATTGAGCAGTTCTTC. The chain joins TRBV4-2 to TRBJ2-1; tentatively, D is TRBD2 (5 bases). CDR1 LGHNA and CDR2 YNFKEQ come from the germline V gene. The CDR3 runs 17 residues.

This sequence joins TRBV7-2 and TRBJ1-1; TRBD1 is a possible D gene (5 bases). V lost 3 bases and J 0 bases, leaving 14 bases between the germline ends. Germline V lookup: CDR1 SGHTA, CDR2 FQGNSA. This CDR3 comprises 16 residues. The CDR3 region has the DNA TGTGCCAGCAGCTTGCATAAAACAGGATTGAACACTGAAGCTTTCTTT. Its translation: CASSLHKTGLNTEAFF.

The chain carries TRBV7-9 and TRBJ1-2; a possible D gene is TRBD1 (6 bases). Germline V gene lookup returns CDR1 SEHNR and CDR2 FQNEAQ (reference sequence). The CDR3 is 15 amino acids. V was pared by 3 bases and J by 4 bases, with 15 bases between. The CDR3 sequence is CASSFQGGGSYGYTF. In DNA, the CDR3 is TGTGCCAGCAGCTTTCAAGGGGGGGGTTCCTATGGCTACACCTTC.